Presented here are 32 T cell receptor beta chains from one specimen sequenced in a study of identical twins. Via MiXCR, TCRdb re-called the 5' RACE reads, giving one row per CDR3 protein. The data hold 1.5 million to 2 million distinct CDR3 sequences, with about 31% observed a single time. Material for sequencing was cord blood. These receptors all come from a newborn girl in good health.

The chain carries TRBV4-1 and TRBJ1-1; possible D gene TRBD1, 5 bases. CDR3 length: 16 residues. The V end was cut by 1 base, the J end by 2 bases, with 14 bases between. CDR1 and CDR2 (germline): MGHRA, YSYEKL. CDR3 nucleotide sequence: TGCGCCAGCAGCCAAGTAGCGTTCGGGGACAACACTGAAGCTTTCTTT. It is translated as CASSQVAFGDNTEAFF.

CDR3 bases: TGTGCCAGCAGCTCCTCAATAGGGGTGGACACTGAAGCTTTCTTT. Residues: CASSSSIGVDTEAFF. The rearrangement uses TRBV7-9 and TRBJ1-1; tentative D call: TRBD1 (5 bases). Germline-derived CDR1 and CDR2 are SEHNR and FQNEAQ (reference sequence). The CDR3 has 15 residues. V was cut by 4 bases and J by 3 bases, with 15 bases left in between.

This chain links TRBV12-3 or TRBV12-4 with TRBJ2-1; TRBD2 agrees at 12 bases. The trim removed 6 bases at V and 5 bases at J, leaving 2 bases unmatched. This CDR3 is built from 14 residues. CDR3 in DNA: TGTGCCAGCAGACTAGCGGGGGGTGACAATGAGCAGTTCTTC. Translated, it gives CASRLAGGDNEQFF.

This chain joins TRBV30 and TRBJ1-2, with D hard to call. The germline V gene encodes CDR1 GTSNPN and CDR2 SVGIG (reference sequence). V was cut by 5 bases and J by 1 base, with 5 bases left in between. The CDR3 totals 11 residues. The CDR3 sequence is CAWGLNYGYTF. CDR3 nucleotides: TGTGCCTGGGGCCTTAACTATGGCTACACCTTC.

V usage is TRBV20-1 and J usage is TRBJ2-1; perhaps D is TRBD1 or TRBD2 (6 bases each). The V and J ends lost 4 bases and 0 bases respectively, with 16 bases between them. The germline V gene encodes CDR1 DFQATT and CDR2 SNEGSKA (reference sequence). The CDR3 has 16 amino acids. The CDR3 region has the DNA TGCAGTGCTAACCTTCTAGGGGGGAGCTCCTACAATGAGCAGTTCTTC. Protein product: CSANLLGGSSYNEQFF.

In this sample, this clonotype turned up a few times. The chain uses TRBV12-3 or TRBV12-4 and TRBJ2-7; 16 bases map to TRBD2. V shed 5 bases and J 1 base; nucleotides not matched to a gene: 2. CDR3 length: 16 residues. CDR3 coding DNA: TGTGCCAGCAGTACGGGACTAGCGGGAGGGTCCTACGAGCAGTACTTC. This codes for CASSTGLAGGSYEQYF.

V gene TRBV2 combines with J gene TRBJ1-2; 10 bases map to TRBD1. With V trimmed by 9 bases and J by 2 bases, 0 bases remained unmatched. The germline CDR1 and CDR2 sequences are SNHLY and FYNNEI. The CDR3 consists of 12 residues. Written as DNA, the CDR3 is TGTGCCAGGGACAGGGGGAACTATGGCTACACCTTC. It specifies CARDRGNYGYTF.

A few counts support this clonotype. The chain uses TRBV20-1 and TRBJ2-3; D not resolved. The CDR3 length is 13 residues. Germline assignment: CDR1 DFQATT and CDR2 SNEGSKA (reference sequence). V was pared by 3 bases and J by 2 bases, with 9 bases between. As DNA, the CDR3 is TGCAGTGCTAGTCACGAATCCACAGATACGCAGTATTTT. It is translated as CSASHESTDTQYF.

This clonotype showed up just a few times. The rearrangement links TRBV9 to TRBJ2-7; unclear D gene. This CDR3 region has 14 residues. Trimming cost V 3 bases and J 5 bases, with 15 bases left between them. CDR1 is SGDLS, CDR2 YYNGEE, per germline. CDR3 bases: TGTGCCAGCAGCGCGAATCAGGTGCCGGACGAGCAGTACTTC. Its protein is CASSANQVPDEQYF.

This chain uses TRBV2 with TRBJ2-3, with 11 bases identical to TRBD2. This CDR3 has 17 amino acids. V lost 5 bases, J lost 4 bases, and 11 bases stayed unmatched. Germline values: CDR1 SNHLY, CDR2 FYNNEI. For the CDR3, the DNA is TGTGCCAGCAGTAGGTACCCCGGGACTAGCGGTTCAGATACGCAGTATTTT. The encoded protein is CASSRYPGTSGSDTQYF.

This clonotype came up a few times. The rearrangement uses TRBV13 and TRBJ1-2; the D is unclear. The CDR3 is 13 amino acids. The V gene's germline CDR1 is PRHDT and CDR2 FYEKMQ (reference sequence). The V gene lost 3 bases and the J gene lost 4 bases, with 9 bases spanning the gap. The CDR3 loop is CASSFAVSYGYTF. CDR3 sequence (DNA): TGTGCCAGCAGCTTTGCGGTCTCCTATGGCTACACCTTC.

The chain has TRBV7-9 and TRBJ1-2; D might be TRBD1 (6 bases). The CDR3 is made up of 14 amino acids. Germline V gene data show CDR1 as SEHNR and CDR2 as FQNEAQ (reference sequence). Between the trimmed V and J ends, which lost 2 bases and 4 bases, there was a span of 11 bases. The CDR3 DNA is TGTGCCAGCAGCTTATTACGGGACATCTATGGCTACACCTTC. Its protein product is CASSLLRDIYGYTF.

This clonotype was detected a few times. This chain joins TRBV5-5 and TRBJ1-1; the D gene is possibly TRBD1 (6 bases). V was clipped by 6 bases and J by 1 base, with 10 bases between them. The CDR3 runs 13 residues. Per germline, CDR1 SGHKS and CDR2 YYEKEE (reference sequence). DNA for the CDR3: TGTGCCAGCATGGGAGGGGGGAACACTGAAGCTTTCTTT. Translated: CASMGGGNTEAFF.

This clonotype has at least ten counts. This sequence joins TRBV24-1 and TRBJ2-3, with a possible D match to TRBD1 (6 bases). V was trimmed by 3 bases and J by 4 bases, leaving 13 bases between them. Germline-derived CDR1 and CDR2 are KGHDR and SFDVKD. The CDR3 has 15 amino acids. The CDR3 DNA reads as TGTGCCACCAGTGATCCCAGGGGAAGGGCAGATACGCAGTATTTT. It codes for CATSDPRGRADTQYF.

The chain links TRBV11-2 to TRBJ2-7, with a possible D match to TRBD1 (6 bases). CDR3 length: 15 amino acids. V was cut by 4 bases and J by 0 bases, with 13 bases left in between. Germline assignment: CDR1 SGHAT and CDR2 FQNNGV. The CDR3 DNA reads TGTGCCAGCAGCTCCTTAAGGACAGCCTCCTACGAGCAGTACTTC. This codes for CASSSLRTASYEQYF.

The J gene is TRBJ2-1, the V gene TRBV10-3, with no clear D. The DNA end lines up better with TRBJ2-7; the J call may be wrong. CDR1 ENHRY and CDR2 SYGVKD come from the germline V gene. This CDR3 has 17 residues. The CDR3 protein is CAISPTYSSSPYNEQYF. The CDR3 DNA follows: TGTGCCATCAGCCCCACCTATAGCAGCTCCCCCTACAATGAGCAGTACTTC.

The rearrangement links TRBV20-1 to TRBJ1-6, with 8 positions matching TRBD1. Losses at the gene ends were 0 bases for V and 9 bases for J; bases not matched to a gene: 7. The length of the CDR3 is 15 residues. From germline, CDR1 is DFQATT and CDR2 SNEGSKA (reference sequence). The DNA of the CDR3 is TGCAGTGCTAGAGATCCGCGGACAGGGAGTTCACCCCTCCACTTT. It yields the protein CSARDPRTGSSPLHF.

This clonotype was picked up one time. As DNA, the CDR3 is TGTGCCAGCTCACCATTGGGCATCCAAGAGACCCAGTACTTC. It translates to CASSPLGIQETQYF. The V and J genes are TRBV18 and TRBJ2-5, with D hard to call. The germline V gene has CDR1 KGHSH and CDR2 LQKENI. The CDR3 totals 14 residues. The germline V and J ends were trimmed by 2 bases and 1 base, with 8 bases remaining between them.

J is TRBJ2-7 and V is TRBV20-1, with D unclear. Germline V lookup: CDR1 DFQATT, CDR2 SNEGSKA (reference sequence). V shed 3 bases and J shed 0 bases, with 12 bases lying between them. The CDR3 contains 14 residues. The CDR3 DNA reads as TGCAGTGCTAGTTCATCCTCCATCTCCTACGAGCAGTACTTC. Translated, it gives CSASSSSISYEQYF.

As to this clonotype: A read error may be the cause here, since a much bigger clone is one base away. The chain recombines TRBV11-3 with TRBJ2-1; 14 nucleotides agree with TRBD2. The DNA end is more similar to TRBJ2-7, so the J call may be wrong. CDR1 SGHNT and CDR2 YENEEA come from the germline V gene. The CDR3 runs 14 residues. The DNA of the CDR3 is TGTGCCAGCGGGACTAGCGGGAGTTACAATGAGCAGTACTTC. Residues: CASGTSGSYNEQYF.

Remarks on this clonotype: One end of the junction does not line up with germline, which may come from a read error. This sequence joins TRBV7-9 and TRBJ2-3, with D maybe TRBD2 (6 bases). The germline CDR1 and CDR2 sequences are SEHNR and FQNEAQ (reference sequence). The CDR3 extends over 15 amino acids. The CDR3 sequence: CASSLGRGVTDAQYF. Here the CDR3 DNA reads TGTGCCAGCAGCTTAGGGCGCGGGGTCACAGATGCGCAGTATTTT. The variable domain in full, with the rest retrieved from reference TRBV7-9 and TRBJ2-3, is DTGVSQNPRHKITKRGQNVTFRCDPISEHNRLYWYRQTLGQGPEFLTYFQNEAQLEKSRLLSDRFSAERPKGSFSTLEIQRTEQGDSAMYLCASSLGRGVTDAQYFGPGTRLTVL.

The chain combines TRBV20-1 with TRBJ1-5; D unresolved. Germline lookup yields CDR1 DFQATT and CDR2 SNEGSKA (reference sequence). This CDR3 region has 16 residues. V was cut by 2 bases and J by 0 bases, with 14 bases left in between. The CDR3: CSARRLADISNQPQHF. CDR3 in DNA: TGCAGTGCTAGACGGTTGGCCGATATTAGCAATCAGCCCCAGCATTTT.

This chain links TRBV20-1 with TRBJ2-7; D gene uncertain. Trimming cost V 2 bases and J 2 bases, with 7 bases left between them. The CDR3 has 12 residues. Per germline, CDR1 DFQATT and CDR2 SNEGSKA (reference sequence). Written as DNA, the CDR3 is TGCAGTGCTAGACCCGACCCCTACGAGCAGTACTTC. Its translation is CSARPDPYEQYF.

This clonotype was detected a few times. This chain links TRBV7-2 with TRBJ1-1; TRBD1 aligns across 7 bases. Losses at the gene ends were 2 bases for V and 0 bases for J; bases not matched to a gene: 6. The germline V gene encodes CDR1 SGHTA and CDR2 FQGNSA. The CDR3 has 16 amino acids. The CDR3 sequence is CASSLLTGTMNTEAFF. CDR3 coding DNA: TGTGCCAGCAGCTTACTGACAGGGACCATGAACACTGAAGCTTTCTTT. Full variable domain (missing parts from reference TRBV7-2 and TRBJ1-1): GAGVSQSPSNKVTEKGKDVELRCDPISGHTALYWYRQSLGQGLEFLIYFQGNSAPDKSGLPSDRFSAERTGGSVSTLTIQRTQQEDSAVYLCASSLLTGTMNTEAFFGQGTRLTVV.

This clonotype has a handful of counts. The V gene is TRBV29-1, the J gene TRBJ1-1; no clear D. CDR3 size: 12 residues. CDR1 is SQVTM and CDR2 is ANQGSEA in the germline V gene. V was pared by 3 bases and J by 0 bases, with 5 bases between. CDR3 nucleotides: TGCAGCGTTGAGGGCCTGAACACTGAAGCTTTCTTT. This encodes CSVEGLNTEAFF.

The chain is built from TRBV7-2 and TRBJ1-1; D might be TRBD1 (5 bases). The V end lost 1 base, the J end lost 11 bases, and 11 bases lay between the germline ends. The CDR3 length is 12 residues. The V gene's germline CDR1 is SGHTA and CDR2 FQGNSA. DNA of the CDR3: TGTGCCAGCAGCTTAGAGGGGATTCGGGCTTTCTTT. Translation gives CASSLEGIRAFF.

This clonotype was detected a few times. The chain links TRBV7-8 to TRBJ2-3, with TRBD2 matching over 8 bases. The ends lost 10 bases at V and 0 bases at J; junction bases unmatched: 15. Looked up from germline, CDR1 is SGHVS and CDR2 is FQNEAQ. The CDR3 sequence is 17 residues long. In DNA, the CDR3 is TGTGCCACAGGGCGAGTAGCGGGGACTACTAGCACAGATACGCAGTATTTT. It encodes CATGRVAGTTSTDTQYF.

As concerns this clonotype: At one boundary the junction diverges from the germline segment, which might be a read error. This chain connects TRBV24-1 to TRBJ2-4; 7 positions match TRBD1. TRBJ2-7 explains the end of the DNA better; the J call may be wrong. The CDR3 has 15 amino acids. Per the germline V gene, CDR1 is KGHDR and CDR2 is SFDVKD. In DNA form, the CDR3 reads TGTGCCGCCAGCAAGACAGGGCCCCTCTCCTACGAGCAGTACTTC. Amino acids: CAASKTGPLSYEQYF.

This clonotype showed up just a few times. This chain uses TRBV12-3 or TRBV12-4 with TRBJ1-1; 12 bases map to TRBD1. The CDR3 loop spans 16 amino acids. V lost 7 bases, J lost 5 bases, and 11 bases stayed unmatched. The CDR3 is CASTTRDRGRGTEAFF. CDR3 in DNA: TGTGCCAGCACCACCCGGGACAGGGGGCGAGGAACTGAAGCTTTCTTT.

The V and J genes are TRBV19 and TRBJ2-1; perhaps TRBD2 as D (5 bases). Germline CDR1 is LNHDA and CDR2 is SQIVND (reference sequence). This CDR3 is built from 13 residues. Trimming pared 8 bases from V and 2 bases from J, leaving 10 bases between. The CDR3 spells CASASPPYNEQFF. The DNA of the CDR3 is TGTGCCAGTGCTAGCCCTCCCTACAATGAGCAGTTCTTC. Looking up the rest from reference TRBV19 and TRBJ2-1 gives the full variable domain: DGGITQSPKYLFRKEGQNVTLSCEQNLNHDAMYWYRQDPGQGLRLIYYSQIVNDFQKGDIAEGYSVSREKKESFPLTVTSAQKNPTAFYLCASASPPYNEQFFGPGTRLTVL.

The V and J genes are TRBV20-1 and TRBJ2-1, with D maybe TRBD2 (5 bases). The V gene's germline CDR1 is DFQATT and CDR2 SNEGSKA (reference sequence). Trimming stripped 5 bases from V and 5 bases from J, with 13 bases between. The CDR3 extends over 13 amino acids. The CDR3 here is CSASDLANNEQFF. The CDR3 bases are TGCAGTGCTTCGGACTTAGCGAACAATGAGCAGTTCTTC.

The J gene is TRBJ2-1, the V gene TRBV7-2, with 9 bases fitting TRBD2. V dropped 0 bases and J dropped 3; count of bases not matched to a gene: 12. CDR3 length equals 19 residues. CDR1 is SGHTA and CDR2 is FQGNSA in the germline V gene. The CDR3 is CASSLARKSGTSFYNEQFF. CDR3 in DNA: TGTGCCAGCAGCTTAGCGCGAAAGTCCGGGACTAGCTTCTACAATGAGCAGTTCTTC.